The clone carrying this TCR beta chain was detected many times. CDR3 size: 13 residues. Between the trimmed V and J ends, which lost 7 bases and 3 bases, there was a span of 13 bases. Germline assignment: CDR1 SNHLY and CDR2 FYNNEI. The CDR3 regions of TCR beta were amplified from RNA transcripts. When the TCR CDR3 underwent first-round RT-PCR, the HTBI primer set was used. Each CDR3 protein is one row after TCRdb ran MiXCR on the multiplex PCR reads. The sample comprises about 98,000 distinct CDR3 sequences, roughly 37% of which are singletons, and roughly a tenth rests with the top ten. Diagnosing involved the use of clinical symptoms, serum thyroxine and TRAb, thyroid ultrasound and orbital computed tomography. These data come from a study of T cells in Graves' hyperthyroidism and ophthalmopathy.

Material for sequencing was peripheral blood or thyroid tissue (not recorded which). This chain connects TRBV2 to TRBJ2-7, with D perhaps matching TRBD2 (6 bases). This receptor was identified in a woman under 40 with Graves' hyperthyroidism. The CDR3 nucleotides are TGTGCCAGCAAAATGGGGGGTCTCTACGAGCAGTACTTC. It encodes CASKMGGLYEQYF. Full variable domain (remainder filled in from reference TRBV2 and TRBJ2-7): EPEVTQTPSHQVTQMGQEVILRCVPISNHLYFYWYRQILGQKVEFLVSFYNNEISEKSEIFDDQFSVERPDGSNFTLKIRSTKLEDSAMYFCASKMGGLYEQYFGPGTRLTVT.